The rows below give T cell receptor beta chains drawn from one sample of a study of beta chain features in type 1 diabetes. TCRdb's table, derived via immunoSEQ multiplex PCR, lists solely in-frame clones and lacks some. The profile shows around 360,000 clones, roughly 13% of them singletons. Sequencing used naive CD4+ T cells from blood. The source of these receptors is a woman aged 18-29 years with type 1 diabetes. CDR3s include the opening cysteine and the closing phenylalanine or tryptophan. The order of the fields is clone size, J gene, V gene, D gene, CDR3 DNA, CDR3 protein. D genes are given only for firm matches. Part of the rows lack a size; the others show once, few, many or a class for expanded clones.

clone_size: few
j_call: TRBJ1-6
v_call: TRBV18
d_call: .
cdr3_nt: TGTGCCAGCTCAGCCGCTGGAGCCTATGTGAATTCACCCCTCCACTTT
cdr3_aa: CASSAAGAYVNSPLHF

clone_size: .
j_call: TRBJ2-7
v_call: TRBV29-1
d_call: .
cdr3_nt: TGCAGCGTTGTACAGACCTACGAGCAGTACTTC
cdr3_aa: CSVVQTYEQYF

clone_size: .
j_call: TRBJ2-5
v_call: TRBV29-1
d_call: TRBD2
cdr3_nt: TGCAGCGTTGGCGGGGGCCAAGAGACCCAGTACTTC
cdr3_aa: CSVGGGQETQYF

clone_size: .
j_call: TRBJ1-2
v_call: TRBV30
d_call: .
cdr3_nt: TGTGCCTGGAGGCTACGTAACGCCTATGGCTACACCTTC
cdr3_aa: CAWRLRNAYGYTF

clone_size: few
j_call: TRBJ1-1
v_call: TRBV5-1
d_call: TRBD1
cdr3_nt: TGCGCCAGCAGTCTAGGACAGGGCGGGAGAGAAGCTTTCTTT
cdr3_aa: CASSLGQGGREAFF

clone_size: .
j_call: TRBJ1-1
v_call: TRBV28
d_call: TRBD1
cdr3_nt: TGTGCCAGCATCCCCTCACCCCCGGGACAGCAGATGACTGAAGCTTTCTTT
cdr3_aa: CASIPSPPGQQMTEAFF

clone_size: few
j_call: TRBJ2-7
v_call: TRBV19
d_call: .
cdr3_nt: TGTGCCAGTGGGTCACTCACGGGTGAGCAGTACTTC
cdr3_aa: CASGSLTGEQYF

clone_size: few
j_call: TRBJ2-3
v_call: TRBV29-1
d_call: TRBD2
cdr3_nt: TGCAGCGTTGAACGTCGGCTAGCGGGGGGAACAGATACGCAGTATTTT
cdr3_aa: CSVERRLAGGTDTQYF

clone_size: few
j_call: TRBJ2-7
v_call: TRBV28
d_call: TRBD2
cdr3_nt: TGTGCCAGCATGGGAGTAGCGGGAGTGAGGGAGCAGTACTTC
cdr3_aa: CASMGVAGVREQYF

clone_size: few
j_call: TRBJ1-3
v_call: TRBV5-4
d_call: TRBD1
cdr3_nt: TGTGCCACCAGGACAGGGGATGGAAACACCATATATTTT
cdr3_aa: CATRTGDGNTIYF

clone_size: .
j_call: TRBJ2-1
v_call: TRBV5-1
d_call: .
cdr3_nt: TGCGCCAGCAGCTTGCAGGGCTCGTTGGTGGAGCAGTTCTTC
cdr3_aa: CASSLQGSLVEQFF

clone_size: .
j_call: TRBJ2-1
v_call: TRBV11-3
d_call: TRBD1
cdr3_nt: TGTGCCAGCACCCGGACAGGAGATACTATTTACAATGAGCAGTTCTTC
cdr3_aa: CASTRTGDTIYNEQFF

clone_size: few
j_call: TRBJ2-7
v_call: TRBV7-8
d_call: .
cdr3_nt: TGTGCCAGCAGCTATAGGGTGGGGGGGGCGTACGAGCAGTACTTC
cdr3_aa: CASSYRVGGAYEQYF

clone_size: few
j_call: TRBJ2-5
v_call: TRBV9
d_call: .
cdr3_nt: TGTGCCAGCAGCCCCCTGGGGGGAGGTCAAGAGACCCAGTACTTC
cdr3_aa: CASSPLGGGQETQYF

clone_size: few
j_call: TRBJ2-7
v_call: TRBV10-3
d_call: .
cdr3_nt: TGTGCCACGGCTGCAGGGAATGGGGTCTACGAGCAGTACTTC
cdr3_aa: CATAAGNGVYEQYF

clone_size: few
j_call: TRBJ2-7
v_call: TRBV15
d_call: TRBD1
cdr3_nt: TGTGCCACCAGCAGAGATCCAGGGACAGGGAGCTACGAGCAGTACTTC
cdr3_aa: CATSRDPGTGSYEQYF

clone_size: .
j_call: TRBJ2-3
v_call: TRBV28
d_call: TRBD2
cdr3_nt: TGTGCCACGGGGACTAGCGGGAAAACAGATACGCAGTATTTT
cdr3_aa: CATGTSGKTDTQYF

clone_size: few
j_call: TRBJ2-3
v_call: TRBV18
d_call: .
cdr3_nt: TGTGCCAGCTCACCACCATTCTCGGACCCGGGGAATACGCAGTATTTT
cdr3_aa: CASSPPFSDPGNTQYF

clone_size: .
j_call: TRBJ2-2
v_call: TRBV29-1
d_call: TRBD2
cdr3_nt: TGCAGCGTTGAACGGGGGGGGAACACCGGGGAGCTGTTTTTT
cdr3_aa: CSVERGGNTGELFF

clone_size: few
j_call: TRBJ2-5
v_call: TRBV5-4
d_call: .
cdr3_nt: TGTGCCAGCAGCTTGTCAGGCCAAGAGACCCAGTACTTC
cdr3_aa: CASSLSGQETQYF

clone_size: .
j_call: TRBJ2-1
v_call: TRBV29-1
d_call: .
cdr3_nt: TGCAGCGTGCTAGTCTATGAGCAGTTCTTC
cdr3_aa: CSVLVYEQFF

clone_size: .
j_call: TRBJ2-5
v_call: TRBV6-5
d_call: .
cdr3_nt: TGTGCCAGCAGTACCCAGGACGGGATCGGGGAGACCCAGTACTTC
cdr3_aa: CASSTQDGIGETQYF

clone_size: .
j_call: TRBJ2-3
v_call: TRBV28
d_call: TRBD2
cdr3_nt: TGTGCCAGCTGGCCGGGACTAGCGGGGGAAACGCAGTATTTT
cdr3_aa: CASWPGLAGETQYF

clone_size: .
j_call: TRBJ1-2
v_call: TRBV2
d_call: .
cdr3_nt: TGTGCCAGCAGTAACCACAGGGTTGGCTATGGCTACACCTTC
cdr3_aa: CASSNHRVGYGYTF

clone_size: .
j_call: TRBJ2-5
v_call: TRBV11-2
d_call: .
cdr3_nt: TGTGCCAGCAGCAAGGAACCACTGAGGAGAGAGACCCAGTACTTC
cdr3_aa: CASSKEPLRRETQYF

clone_size: few
j_call: TRBJ1-5
v_call: TRBV30
d_call: TRBD1
cdr3_nt: TGTGCCTGGACGGCGGCAACAGGGGGTCAGCCCCAGCATTTT
cdr3_aa: CAWTAATGGQPQHF

clone_size: few
j_call: TRBJ2-5
v_call: TRBV11-3
d_call: TRBD1
cdr3_nt: TGTGCCAGCAGCTTACTCGGACAGGGGGCGACCCAGTACTTC
cdr3_aa: CASSLLGQGATQYF

clone_size: .
j_call: TRBJ2-3
v_call: TRBV15
d_call: .
cdr3_nt: TGTGCCACCAGCAGAGGTCAGTTCACAGATACGCAGTATTTT
cdr3_aa: CATSRGQFTDTQYF

clone_size: .
j_call: TRBJ1-4
v_call: TRBV9
d_call: TRBD1
cdr3_nt: TGTGCCAGCAGCATCTCCGGGACAGAAGAAAAACTGTTTTTT
cdr3_aa: CASSISGTEEKLFF

clone_size: .
j_call: TRBJ1-2
v_call: TRBV14
d_call: TRBD1
cdr3_nt: TGTGCCAGCAGCCAAGGGCCCAGGGGGCGCCGCAACTATGGCTACACCTTC
cdr3_aa: CASSQGPRGRRNYGYTF

clone_size: few
j_call: TRBJ2-1
v_call: TRBV4-1
d_call: TRBD2
cdr3_nt: TGCGCCAGCAGCCAAGCGGGAGGGAAATACAATGAGCAGTTCTTC
cdr3_aa: CASSQAGGKYNEQFF

clone_size: .
j_call: TRBJ1-3
v_call: TRBV7-2
d_call: .
cdr3_nt: TGTGCCAGCAGCCAGGGGTTCTCTGGAAACACCATATATTTT
cdr3_aa: CASSQGFSGNTIYF

clone_size: .
j_call: TRBJ2-3
v_call: TRBV11-3
d_call: .
cdr3_nt: TGTGCCAGCAGCAGAGAACTGATGTCCCCGCAGTATTTT
cdr3_aa: CASSRELMSPQYF

clone_size: few
j_call: TRBJ2-1
v_call: TRBV5-1
d_call: .
cdr3_nt: TGCGCCAGCAGCTTGGCGCGCTTAGACAATGAGCAGTTCTTC
cdr3_aa: CASSLARLDNEQFF

clone_size: few
j_call: TRBJ2-1
v_call: TRBV5-1
d_call: TRBD2
cdr3_nt: TGCGCCAGCAGCAAAGATCGGGGGGGCCATGAGCAGTTCTTC
cdr3_aa: CASSKDRGGHEQFF

clone_size: few
j_call: TRBJ1-6
v_call: TRBV28
d_call: .
cdr3_nt: TGTGCCAGCAGTTATAAAACCTATAATTCACCCCTCCACTTT
cdr3_aa: CASSYKTYNSPLHF

clone_size: .
j_call: TRBJ2-5
v_call: TRBV11-2
d_call: .
cdr3_nt: TGTGCCAGCAGCTTATCCCTCATCGGGACCCAGTACTTC
cdr3_aa: CASSLSLIGTQYF

clone_size: few
j_call: TRBJ1-1
v_call: TRBV19
d_call: TRBD1
cdr3_nt: TGTGCCAGTAGGTACAGGGGGACTGAAGCTTTCTTT
cdr3_aa: CASRYRGTEAFF

clone_size: .
j_call: TRBJ2-5
v_call: TRBV19
d_call: TRBD1
cdr3_nt: TGTGCCAGTAGTCCCGGCCTCCACAGGGGGCGGGAGACCCAGTACTTC
cdr3_aa: CASSPGLHRGRETQYF

clone_size: few
j_call: TRBJ2-1
v_call: TRBV25-1
d_call: .
cdr3_nt: TGTGCCAGCAGTGAAATATGGGGGACTTTAGGGTACAATGAGCAGTTCTTC
cdr3_aa: CASSEIWGTLGYNEQFF